This entry describes one T cell receptor (beta chain). Antigen specificity is unknown. Germline V gene data show CDR1 as WSHSY and CDR2 as SAAADI. Trimming stripped 6 bases from V and 2 bases from J, with 7 bases between. This CDR3 is 12 amino acids long. The study sampled nominally healthy donors, though unrecorded immune exposures were likely. This sample stems from a study of cytomegalovirus exposure and HLA in healthy donors. Overall study results and limits: The majority of CMV-associated TCR beta chains were reported as apparently HLA-restricted in a later analysis. As a later analysis revealed, the rate of TCR association differed by HLA locus, with DRB1 most and HLA-C fewest.

Vbeta (60) and Jbeta (13) primers were used in the PCR. The repertoire was sequenced with immunoSEQ multiplex PCR; TCRdb's copy has only in-frame clones and lacks some. The data show about 180,000 clones, roughly 78% seen once. The sample comprised PBMCs. V usage is TRBV10-2 and J usage is TRBJ2-5; D remains unclear. The receptor was derived from a woman aged 30 to 39 in good health and CMV-seronegative. This CDR3 reads CASRHAQETQYF. DNA for the CDR3: TGCGCCAGCAGACACGCTCAAGAGACCCAGTACTTC.